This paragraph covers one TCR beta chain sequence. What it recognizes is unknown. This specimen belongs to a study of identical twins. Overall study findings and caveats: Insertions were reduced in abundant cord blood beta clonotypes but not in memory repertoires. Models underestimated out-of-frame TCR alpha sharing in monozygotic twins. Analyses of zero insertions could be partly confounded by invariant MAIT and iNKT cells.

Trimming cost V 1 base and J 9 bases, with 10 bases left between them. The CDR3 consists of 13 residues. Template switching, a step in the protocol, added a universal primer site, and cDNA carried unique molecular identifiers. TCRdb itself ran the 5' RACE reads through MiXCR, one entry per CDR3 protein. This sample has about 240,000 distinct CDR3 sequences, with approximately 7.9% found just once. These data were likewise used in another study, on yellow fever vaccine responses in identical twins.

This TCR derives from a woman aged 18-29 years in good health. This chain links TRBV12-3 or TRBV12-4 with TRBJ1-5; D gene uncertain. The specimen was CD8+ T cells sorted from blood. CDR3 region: CASSLGRVGPQHF. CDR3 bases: TGTGCCAGCAGTTTAGGGAGGGTAGGGCCCCAGCATTTT.